This passage covers 5 T cell receptor beta chains from one sample sequenced in a study of cytomegalovirus exposure and HLA in healthy donors. TCRdb's table, derived via immunoSEQ multiplex PCR, lists solely in-frame clones and lacks some. The sample lists 68,000 or so clones, over 95% occurring once. Sequences were obtained from PBMCs. The receptor source for this set is a man in his late teens or twenties in good health and CMV-seronegative.

This chain uses TRBV11-3 with TRBJ2-3, with 7 nucleotides matching TRBD2. Germline-derived CDR1 and CDR2 are SGHNT and YENEEA. The V and J ends lost 4 bases and 0 bases, in that order; junction bases with no gene match: 4. The CDR3 runs to 15 residues. This CDR3 is CASSWREGSTDTQYF. CDR3 sequence (DNA): TGTGCCAGCAGCTGGAGGGAGGGGAGCACAGATACGCAGTATTTT.

This rearrangement joins TRBV5-1 to TRBJ2-2, with D unclear. With 7 bases removed from V and 6 bases from J, the gap between germline ends came to 7 bases. CDR3 length equals 11 residues. Germline CDR1 SGHRS, CDR2 YFSETQ. The CDR3 nucleotides are TGCGCCAGCGGAGACGCCGGGGAGCTGTTTTTT. This sequence encodes CASGDAGELFF.

The chain is built from TRBV28 and TRBJ2-1; D is possibly TRBD1 (5 bases). Germline CDR1 is MDHEN and CDR2 is SYDVKM. The V gene lost 3 bases and the J gene lost 1 base, with 7 bases spanning the gap. The CDR3 extends over 14 amino acids. The DNA for the CDR3 is TGTGCCAGCAGTTTCACAGGTTCCTACAATGAGCAGTTCTTC. It encodes CASSFTGSYNEQFF.

The rearrangement uses TRBV6-1 and TRBJ1-1, with 10 bases identical to TRBD1. The germline V gene has CDR1 MNHNS and CDR2 SASEGT. V trimming: 2 bases; J trimming: 5 bases; junction bases outside the gene matches: 5. The CDR3 loop spans 15 amino acids. In DNA, the CDR3 is TGTGCCAGCAGTGAACCCCGGACAGGGGGGACTGAAGCTTTCTTT. This codes for CASSEPRTGGTEAFF.

The chain has TRBV6-1 and TRBJ2-3, with TRBD2 as a possible D gene (6 bases). CDR1 is MNHNS, CDR2 SASEGT, per germline. The CDR3 runs to 16 residues. V lost 0 bases, J lost 4 bases, and 14 bases lay in between. This CDR3 reads CASSEAGGRIADTQYF. The CDR3 coding sequence is TGTGCCAGCAGTGAAGCAGGTGGGAGGATAGCAGATACGCAGTATTTT.